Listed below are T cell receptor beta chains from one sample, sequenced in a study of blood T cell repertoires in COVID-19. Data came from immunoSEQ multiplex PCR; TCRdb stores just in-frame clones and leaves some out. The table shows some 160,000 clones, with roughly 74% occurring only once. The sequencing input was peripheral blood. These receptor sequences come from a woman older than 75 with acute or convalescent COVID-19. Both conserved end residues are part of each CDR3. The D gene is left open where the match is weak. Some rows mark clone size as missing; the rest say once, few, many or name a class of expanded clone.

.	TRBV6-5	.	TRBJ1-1	CASSYYRSARAFF	TGTGCCAGCAGTTATTATAGATCCGCGAGGGCTTTCTTT
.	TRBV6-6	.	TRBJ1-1	CASSNGQTNTEAFF	TGTGCCAGCAGTAACGGACAGACGAACACTGAAGCTTTCTTT
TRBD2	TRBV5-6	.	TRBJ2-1	CASRAASSGGHYNEQFF	TGTGCCAGCAGGGCCGCCTCTAGCGGGGGCCACTACAATGAGCAGTTCTTC
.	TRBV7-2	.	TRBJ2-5	CASSLGLGRQETQYF	TGTGCCAGCAGCTTAGGTCTAGGGAGGCAAGAGACCCAGTACTTC
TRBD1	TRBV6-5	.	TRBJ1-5	CASRTGQGVYQPQHF	TGTGCCAGCAGAACCGGACAGGGTGTTTATCAGCCCCAGCATTTT
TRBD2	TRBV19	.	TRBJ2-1	CASSIGLSTSVYNEQFF	TGTGCCAGTAGTATAGGGTTGTCAACTAGCGTATACAATGAGCAGTTCTTC
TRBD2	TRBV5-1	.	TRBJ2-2	CASSPGTSGGKGGELFF	TGCGCCAGCAGCCCCGGGACTAGCGGGGGAAAGGGCGGGGAGCTGTTTTTT
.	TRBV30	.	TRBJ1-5	CAWSVSGQGKNQPQHF	TGTGCCTGGAGTGTATCGGGTCAGGGAAAAAATCAGCCCCAGCATTTT
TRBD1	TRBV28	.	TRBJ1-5	CASSRGQLNQPQHF	TGTGCCAGCAGCCGGGGACAGCTCAATCAGCCCCAGCATTTT
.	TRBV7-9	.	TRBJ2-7	CASSLGLKLYF	TGTGCCAGCAGCTTAGGTCTTAAACTGTACTTC
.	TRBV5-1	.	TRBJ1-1	CASSRSQMNTEAFF	TGCGCCAGCAGTCGGTCACAGATGAACACTGAAGCTTTCTTT
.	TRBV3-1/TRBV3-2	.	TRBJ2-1	CASSQSEGERQFF	TGTGCCAGCAGCCAAAGCGAGGGAGAACGGCAGTTCTTC
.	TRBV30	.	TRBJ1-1	CAAWGVRLGAEAFF	TGTGCCGCATGGGGGGTCCGATTAGGCGCTGAAGCTTTCTTT
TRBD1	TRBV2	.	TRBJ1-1	CASDRDRVGEAFF	TGTGCCAGCGACCGGGACAGGGTAGGTGAAGCTTTCTTT
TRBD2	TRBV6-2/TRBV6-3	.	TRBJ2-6	CASSRAWTSGRPSGANVLTF	TGTGCCAGCAGCCGCGCTTGGACTAGCGGGAGGCCTTCTGGGGCCAACGTCCTGACTTTC
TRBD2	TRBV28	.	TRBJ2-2	CASLRAGGDTGELFF	TGTGCCAGCCTCCGCGCGGGAGGAGACACCGGGGAGCTGTTTTTT
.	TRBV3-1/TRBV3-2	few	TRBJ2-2	CASSGGPGPNTGELFF	TGTGCCAGCAGCGGAGGGCCGGGCCCCAACACCGGGGAGCTGTTTTTT
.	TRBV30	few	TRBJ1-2	CAWSVGIATGYTF	TGTGCCTGGAGTGTCGGGATAGCTACTGGCTACACCTTC
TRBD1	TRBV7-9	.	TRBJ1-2	CASSPLGGFGYTF	TGTGCCAGCAGCCCCTTAGGGGGCTTTGGCTACACCTTC
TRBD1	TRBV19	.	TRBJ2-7	CASSDRAEQYF	TGTGCCAGTAGCGACAGGGCCGAGCAGTACTTC
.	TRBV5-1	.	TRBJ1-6	CASRPDSMGNSPLHF	TGCGCCAGCAGACCGGACTCCATGGGTAATTCACCCCTCCACTTT
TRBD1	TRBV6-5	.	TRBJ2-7	CASKYRQGGSEQYF	TGTGCCAGCAAATATCGACAGGGGGGCTCCGAGCAGTACTTC
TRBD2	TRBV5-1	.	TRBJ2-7	CASSLFGEGEQYF	TGCGCCAGCAGCTTGTTTGGGGAGGGCGAGCAGTACTTC
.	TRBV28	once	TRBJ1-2	CASSLTAYGYTF	TGTGCCAGCAGTTTAACAGCCTATGGCTACACCTTC
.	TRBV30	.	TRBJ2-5	CAWSVQVTNQETQYF	TGTGCCTGGAGTGTACAAGTCACCAACCAAGAGACCCAGTACTTC
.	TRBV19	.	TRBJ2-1	CASSTRGQGGLPSSYNEQFF	TGTGCCAGTAGTACCCGGGGCCAGGGGGGCCTCCCAAGCTCCTACAATGAGCAGTTCTTC
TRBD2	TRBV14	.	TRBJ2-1	CASSQEKRGLAGEGGLANEQFF	TGTGCCAGCAGCCAAGAAAAGAGGGGACTAGCGGGAGAAGGAGGACTTGCGAATGAGCAGTTCTTC
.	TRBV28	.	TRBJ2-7	CASSLGRYEQYF	TGTGCCAGCAGTTTGGGCCGCTACGAGCAGTACTTC
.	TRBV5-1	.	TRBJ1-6	CASSIQGGGNSPLHF	TGCGCCAGCAGCATACAGGGTGGCGGTAATTCACCCCTCCACTTT
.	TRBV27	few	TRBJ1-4	CASSTFTGNEKLFF	TGTGCCAGCAGTACTTTCACGGGTAATGAAAAACTGTTTTTT
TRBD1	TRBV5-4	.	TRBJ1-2	CASSLPGTGKGYTF	TGTGCCAGCAGCTTGCCCGGGACAGGGAAAGGCTACACCTTC
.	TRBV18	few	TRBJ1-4	CASSPLGQGEKLFF	TGTGCCAGCTCACCACTAGGGCAGGGTGAAAAACTGTTTTTT
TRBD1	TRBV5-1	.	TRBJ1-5	CASSLRTGPNQPQHF	TGCGCCAGCAGCCTGAGGACAGGGCCCAATCAGCCCCAGCATTTT
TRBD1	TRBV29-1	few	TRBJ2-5	CSVRTGQETQYF	TGCAGCGTGAGGACAGGCCAAGAGACCCAGTACTTC
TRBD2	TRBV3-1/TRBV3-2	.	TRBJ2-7	CASAGGDEQYF	TGTGCCAGCGCGGGGGGGGACGAGCAGTACTTC
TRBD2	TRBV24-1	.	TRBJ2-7	CATGLAGHYEQYF	TGTGCCACCGGACTAGCGGGACACTACGAGCAGTACTTC
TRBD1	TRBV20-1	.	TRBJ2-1	CSASRAGQGYNEQFF	TGCAGTGCTAGTCGGGCGGGACAGGGTTACAATGAGCAGTTCTTC
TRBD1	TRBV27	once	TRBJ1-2	CASSSSTGNSGYTF	TGTGCCAGCAGTTCCTCGACAGGGAACTCTGGCTACACCTTC
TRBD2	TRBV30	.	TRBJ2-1	CAWSVGTTRNEQFF	TGTGCCTGGAGTGTAGGGACTACCAGGAATGAGCAGTTCTTC
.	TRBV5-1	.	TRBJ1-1	CASKDMNTEAFF	TGCGCCAGCAAGGACATGAACACTGAAGCTTTCTTT